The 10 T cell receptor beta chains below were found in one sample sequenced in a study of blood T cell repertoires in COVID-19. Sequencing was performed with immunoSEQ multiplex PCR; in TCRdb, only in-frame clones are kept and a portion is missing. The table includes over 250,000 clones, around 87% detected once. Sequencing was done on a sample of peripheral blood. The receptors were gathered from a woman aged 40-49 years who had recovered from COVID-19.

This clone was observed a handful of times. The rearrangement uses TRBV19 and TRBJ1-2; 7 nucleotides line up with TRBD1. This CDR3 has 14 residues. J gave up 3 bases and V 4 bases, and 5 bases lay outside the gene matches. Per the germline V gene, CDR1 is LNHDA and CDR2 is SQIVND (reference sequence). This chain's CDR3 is CASSTPQGYYGYTF. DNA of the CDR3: TGTGCCAGTAGTACCCCACAGGGGTACTATGGCTACACCTTC.

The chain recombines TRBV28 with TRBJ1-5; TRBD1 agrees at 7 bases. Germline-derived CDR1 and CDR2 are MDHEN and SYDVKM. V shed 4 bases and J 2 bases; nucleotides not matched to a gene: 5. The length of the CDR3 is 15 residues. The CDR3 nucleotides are TGTGCCAGCAGTTCAAACAGGGGCCGCAATCAGCCCCAGCATTTT. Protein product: CASSSNRGRNQPQHF. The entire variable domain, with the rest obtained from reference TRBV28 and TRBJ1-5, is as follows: DVKVTQSSRYLVKRTGEKVFLECVQDMDHENMFWYRQDPGLGLRLIYFSYDVKMKEKGDIPEGYSVSREKKERFSLILESASTNQTSMYLCASSSNRGRNQPQHFGDGTRLSIL.

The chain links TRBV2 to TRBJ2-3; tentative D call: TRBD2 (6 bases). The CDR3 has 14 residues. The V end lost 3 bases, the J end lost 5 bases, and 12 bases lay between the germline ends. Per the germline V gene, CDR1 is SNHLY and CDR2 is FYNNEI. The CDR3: CASSDGGLLDTQYF. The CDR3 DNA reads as TGTGCCAGCAGTGATGGGGGACTGTTAGATACGCAGTATTTT.

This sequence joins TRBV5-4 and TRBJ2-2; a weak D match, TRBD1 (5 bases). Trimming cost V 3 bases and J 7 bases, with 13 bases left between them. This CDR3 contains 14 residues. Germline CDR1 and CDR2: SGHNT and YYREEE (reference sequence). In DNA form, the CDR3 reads TGTGCCAGCAGCTCCAGGGTTTTCGGCGGGGAGCTGTTTTTT. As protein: CASSSRVFGGELFF.

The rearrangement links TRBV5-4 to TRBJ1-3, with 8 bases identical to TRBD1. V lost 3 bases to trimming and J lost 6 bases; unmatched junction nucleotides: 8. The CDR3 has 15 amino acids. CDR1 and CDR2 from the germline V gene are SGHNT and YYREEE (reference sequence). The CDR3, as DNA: TGTGCCAGCAGCTCAGGACAGGGAAGCGAAAACACCATATATTTT. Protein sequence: CASSSGQGSENTIYF. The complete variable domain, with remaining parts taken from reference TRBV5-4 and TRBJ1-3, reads ETGVTQSPTHLIKTRGQQVTLRCSSQSGHNTVSWYQQALGQGPQFIFQYYREEENGRGNFPPRFSGLQFPNYSSELNVNALELDDSALYLCASSSGQGSENTIYFGEGSWLTVV.

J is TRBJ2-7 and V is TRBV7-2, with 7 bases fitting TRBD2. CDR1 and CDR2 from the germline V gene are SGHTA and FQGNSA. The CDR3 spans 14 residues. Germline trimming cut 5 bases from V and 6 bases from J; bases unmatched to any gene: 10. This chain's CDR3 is CASSPRGGRFEQYF. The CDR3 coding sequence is TGTGCCAGCAGCCCCCGGGGAGGGAGGTTCGAGCAGTACTTC.

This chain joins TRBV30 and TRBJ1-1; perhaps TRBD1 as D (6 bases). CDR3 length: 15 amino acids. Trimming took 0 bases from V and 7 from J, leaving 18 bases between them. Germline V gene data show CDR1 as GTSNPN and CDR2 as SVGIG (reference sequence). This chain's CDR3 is CAWSVLNRVPNEAFF. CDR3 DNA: TGTGCCTGGAGTGTACTTAACAGGGTTCCAAATGAAGCTTTCTTT. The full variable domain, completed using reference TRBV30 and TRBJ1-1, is SQTIHQWPATLVQPVGSPLSLECTVEGTSNPNLYWYRQAAGRGLQLLFYSVGIGQISSEVPQNLSASRPQDRQFILSSKKLLLSDSGFYLCAWSVLNRVPNEAFFGQGTRLTVV.

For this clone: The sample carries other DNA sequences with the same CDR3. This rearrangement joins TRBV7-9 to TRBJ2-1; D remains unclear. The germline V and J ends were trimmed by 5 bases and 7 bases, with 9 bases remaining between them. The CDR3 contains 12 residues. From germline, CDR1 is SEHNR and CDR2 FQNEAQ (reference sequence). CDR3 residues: CASSPSGNEQFF. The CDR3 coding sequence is TGTGCCAGCAGCCCCTCGGGTAATGAGCAGTTCTTC.

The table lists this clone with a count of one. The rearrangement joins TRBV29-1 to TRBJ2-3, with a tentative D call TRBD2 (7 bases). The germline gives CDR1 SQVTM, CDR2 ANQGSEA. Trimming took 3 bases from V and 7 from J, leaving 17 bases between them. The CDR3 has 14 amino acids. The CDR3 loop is CSVEFPGGRNTQYF. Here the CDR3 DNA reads TGCAGCGTTGAGTTCCCCGGGGGGCGAAATACGCAGTATTTT.

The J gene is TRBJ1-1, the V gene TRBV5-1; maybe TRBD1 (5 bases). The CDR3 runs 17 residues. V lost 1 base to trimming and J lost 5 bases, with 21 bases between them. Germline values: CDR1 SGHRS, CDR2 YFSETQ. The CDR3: CASSLFGAGDGGTEAFF. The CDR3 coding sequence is TGCGCCAGCAGCTTGTTCGGGGCAGGAGATGGGGGGACTGAAGCTTTCTTT.